This TCR beta chain was recorded in a study of cytomegalovirus exposure and HLA in healthy donors. In the study overall: The study's early data release held tens of millions of unique TCRs from HLA-typed donors.

Primers: 60 Vbeta forward and 13 Jbeta reverse. The data were produced by immunoSEQ multiplex PCR, yet TCRdb's version contains in-frame clones alone and is incomplete. The table has 250,000 to 350,000 clones, 70% to 90% seen once. The source is a young woman in good health and CMV-seronegative. The sequencing input was PBMCs.

The chain's CDR3 is CASSLDPRGLTEAFF. The CDR3 DNA sequence: TGTGCCAGCAGCTTAGATCCCCGCGGCCTCACTGAAGCTTTCTTT. The chain uses TRBV11-3 and TRBJ1-1; D is unclear. The CDR3 covers 15 residues. CDR1 SGHNT and CDR2 YENEEA come from the germline V gene. Trimming removed 0 bases at V and 4 bases at J, with 12 bases between.